This TCR beta chain comes out of a study of STAT5B mutations in CD4+ large granular lymphocyte leukemia. Study results and caveats: Compared with healthy controls (2/35), patient top clones favored TRBV06 (8/27). No patients shared main leukemic clonotypes, though around 24% appeared at low frequency elsewhere. The CD4+ versus CD8+ T-LGLL clonality difference may reflect limited sample size.

Original processing notes: Lowest detectable productive clonotype frequency was 2.59 x 10-5. Clones were read by immunoSEQ multiplex PCR, and TCRdb kept only the in-frame ones, dropping some. Clonal size and the V and J genes are those of that table, whereas D and trimming came from the DNA. The data show around 50,000 clones, more than 65% seen once. There are a few counts of this clone. Its antigen is unidentified. Germline V gene sequence: CDR1 SGDLS, CDR2 YYNGEE. V lost 4 bases and J 0 bases, leaving 13 bases between the germline ends. The CDR3 contains 15 residues. The genes are TRBV9 and TRBJ1-2, with D uncertain. Sequencing input: CD4+ T cells from blood buffy coats. This TCR was recovered from a human donor in good health. DNA of the CDR3: TGTGCCAGCAGCCCAGCTGGGAGACCTAACTATGGCTACACCTTC. This codes for CASSPAGRPNYGYTF. Based on the CDR3 plus reference TRBV9 and TRBJ1-2, the full variable domain is DSGVTQTPKHLITATGQRVTLRCSPRSGDLSVYWYQQSLDQGLQFLIQYYNGEERAKGNILERFSAQQFPDLHSELNLSSLELGDSALYFCASSPAGRPNYGYTFGSGTRLTVV.